These 5 T cell receptor beta chains came from one sample sequenced in a study of Ad26.COV2.S vaccination and SARS-CoV-2 variants listed by TCRdb under 2021. Libraries came from the immunoSEQ multiplex PCR assay. TCRdb retrieved this table from immuneACCESS and kept in-frame rearrangements only. Not all clones are present; in checked studies, unresolved V genes account for under half, and no reason is known for the remainder. The sample records approximately 350,000 clones, 80% to 90% of which are singletons. The ten largest account for around 3.6% of the sample. The treatment or condition label, read with the paper, signifies: approximately 18 received Ad26.COV2.S at low or high dose, single or two shots; 5 received placebo; per-sample allocation not given. For vaccine and placebo recipients, repertoires were sequenced using samples collected on day 63 after the first injection. The sequenced sample was peripheral blood, obtained in a trial of Ad26.COV2.S vaccine versus placebo. The receptor source for this set is a person between 18 and 60 years old who received the Ad26.COV2.S COVID-19 vaccine or a placebo.

Here the CDR3 reads CASRRGTGSYEQYF. The DNA of the CDR3 is TGTGCCAGCAGAAGGGGGACAGGGTCTTACGAGCAGTACTTC. J is TRBJ2-7 and V is TRBV5-6, with 9 bases aligning to TRBD1. Per germline, CDR1 SGHDT and CDR2 YYEEEE. The CDR3 length is 14 residues. After removal of 5 bases from V and 4 bases from J, the junction contained 7 bases not matched to a gene.

The genes are TRBV18 and TRBJ2-1, with TRBD2 identical over 13 bases. The CDR3 totals 16 residues. V trimming: 5 bases; J trimming: 5 bases; junction bases outside the gene matches: 6. Germline lookup yields CDR1 KGHSH and CDR2 LQKENI. The CDR3 DNA reads TGTGCCAGCTCAGCCAGGACTAGCGGGGGCAACAATGAGCAGTTCTTC. Translated, it gives CASSARTSGGNNEQFF.

CDR3 in amino acids: CASSIGQGGYGYTF. The CDR3 region has the DNA TGTGCCAGTAGTATCGGACAGGGCGGCTATGGCTACACCTTC. The rearrangement links TRBV19 to TRBJ1-2; TRBD1 agrees at 8 bases. The V gene end was trimmed by 3 bases and the J gene end by 4 bases; junction bases not matched to a gene: 4. The CDR3 contains 14 residues. Germline V lookup: CDR1 LNHDA, CDR2 SQIVND (reference sequence).

The rearrangement uses TRBV5-1 and TRBJ1-4; maybe TRBD1 (5 bases). The CDR3 sequence is 15 residues long. In germline, CDR1 is SGHRS, CDR2 YFSETQ. The ends were cut back, 4 bases at V and 7 bases at J, with 17 bases in the middle. The CDR3 coding sequence is TGCGCCAGCAGCACCGGGGTAGGGGAGAGTGAAAAACTGTTTTTT. Translated: CASSTGVGESEKLFF.

The chain joins TRBV18 to TRBJ2-1; 9 bases agree with TRBD1. The germline V gene encodes CDR1 KGHSH and CDR2 LQKENI. Germline trimming cut 0 bases from V and 3 bases from J; bases unmatched to any gene: 6. The CDR3 length is 17 residues. The CDR3 DNA reads as TGTGCCAGCTCACCACCAACGGGACAGGGTAACTACAATGAGCAGTTCTTC. Translated: CASSPPTGQGNYNEQFF. The full variable domain, rest sourced from reference TRBV18 and TRBJ2-1, is NAGVMQNPRHLVRRRGQEARLRCSPMKGHSHVYWYRQLPEEGLKFMVYLQKENIIDESGMPKERFSAEFPKEGPSILRIQQVVRGDSAAYFCASSPPTGQGNYNEQFFGPGTRLTVL.